The source of this TCR beta chain is a study of Ad26.COV2.S vaccination and SARS-CoV-2 variants. As to treatment: some 20 received Ad26.COV2.S at low or high dose, single or two shots; roughly five received placebo; per-sample allocation not given. Sampling happened 63 days after the first vaccine or placebo injection. CDR3 length equals 14 residues. Germline CDR1 and CDR2: MNHEY and SMNVEV (reference sequence). Trimming pared 6 bases from V and 5 bases from J, leaving 13 bases between. Some clones are missing from TCRdb's copy, which holds only in-frame ones; the method was immunoSEQ multiplex PCR. The sample lists roughly 350,000 clones; around nine tenths were seen once.

The receptor comes from a person aged 18-65 years who received the Ad26.COV2.S COVID-19 vaccine or a placebo. The rearrangement joins TRBV27 to TRBJ2-2; TRBD1 is a possible D gene (5 bases). Material: peripheral blood, obtained in a trial of Ad26.COV2.S vaccine versus placebo. CDR3 nucleotides: TGTGCCAGCAGCCGCGCAGGGTTAACCGGGGAGCTGTTTTTT. This gives the protein CASSRAGLTGELFF.